Listed below are T cell receptor beta chains from one sample, sequenced in a study of beta chain features in type 1 diabetes. The data were produced by immunoSEQ multiplex PCR, yet TCRdb's version contains in-frame clones alone and is incomplete. The table records some 640,000 clones, 11% to 15% of them present only once. Input material: naive CD4+ T cells from blood. These receptors came from a man younger than 35 with type 1 diabetes. Both conserved end residues are trimmed from each CDR3.

>TRBV7-2|12
ASSPGQAFYEQY
>TRBV30|13
AWSRTGAFNQPQH
>TRBV30|12
AWSGVAAGNTIY
>TRBV30|13
AWSGTGALNQPQH
>TRBV9|11
ASSVGLSGGQY
>TRBV5-6|13
ASRFRTGRMYEQY
>TRBV13|13
ASSLGWGLQETQY
>TRBV27|13
ASRRYPVDTGELF
>TRBV6-5|12
ASTDGTGYYEQY
>TRBV6-1|13
ASSEAGVSNQPQH
>TRBV28|11
ASSFGQSYGYT
>TRBV9|13
ASSAAGQGGETQY
>TRBV7-2|13
ASSGGTSRADTQY
>TRBV18|13
ASSPPSQGSNEQF
>TRBV7-2|12
ASSVGTVYNEQF
>TRBV29-1|10
SARAAGYEQY
>TRBV5-1|12
ASSLGGGSETQY
>TRBV5-1|14
ASSSGLAGIQETQY
>TRBV6-6|13
ASNEGHTNTGELF
>TRBV10-2|12
ASSEPGLAGGWF
>TRBV27|12
ASSFGGSPKTQY
>TRBV7-3|13
ASSSYPAGANVLT
>TRBV5-5|12
ASSSQGAEETQY
>TRBV7-6|14
ASSSRYRGSSYEQY
>TRBV4-3|13
ASSQLRGAIYEQY
>TRBV10-3|11
AAQYSTNEKLF
>TRBV7-3|12
ASSLTGTGSEAF
>TRBV30|12
AWSKGGGRNEQF
>TRBV30|11
AWSVGLHYEQY
>TRBV7-8|15
ASSLSRLAGGTGELF
>TRBV7-2|10
ASSHRETEAF
>TRBV5-1|13
ASSLLAGYTDTQY
>TRBV2|12
ASRSTNSNQPQH
>TRBV13|11
ASSLGGRNTIY
>TRBV28|12
ASSLDRSGNTIY
>TRBV6-5|13
ASSYSAAAAYEQY
>TRBV5-6|10
ASSLVQGTAF
>TRBV6-5|12
ASRSGGINSPLH
>TRBV11-1|11
ASSLAETSWAF
>TRBV5-1|13
ASSLVAGYNYEQY
>TRBV28|15
ASSSPHSGGGRDEQF
>TRBV4-2|13
ASSQALAGGGEQF
>TRBV5-4|12
ASSRTEAKNIQY
>TRBV28|12
ASSLIRNSYEQY
>TRBV2|13
ASSEAGQPNTEAF
>TRBV4-3|14
ASSQDLRGGWDTQY
>TRBV5-4|11
ASSSNPGTEQF
>TRBV28|11
ASTGSGNQPQH
>TRBV2|11
ALQGQGGPGYT
>TRBV9|14
ASSIAGAGLYNEQF
>TRBV28|11
ASSPGFSGIRI
>TRBV7-9|11
ASSPHSNYGYT
>TRBV27|11
APVCGGTDTQY
>TRBV9|14
ASSPRGDRSNQPQH
>TRBV6-5|13
ASRPGFRANQPQH
>TRBV9|10
ASSGDLGKAF
>TRBV7-2|11
ASSLAERVPQH
>TRBV9|10
ASSVNRDTQY
>TRBV9|13
ASSDSGQGLTEAF
>TRBV6-5|11
ASSYLDTGELF